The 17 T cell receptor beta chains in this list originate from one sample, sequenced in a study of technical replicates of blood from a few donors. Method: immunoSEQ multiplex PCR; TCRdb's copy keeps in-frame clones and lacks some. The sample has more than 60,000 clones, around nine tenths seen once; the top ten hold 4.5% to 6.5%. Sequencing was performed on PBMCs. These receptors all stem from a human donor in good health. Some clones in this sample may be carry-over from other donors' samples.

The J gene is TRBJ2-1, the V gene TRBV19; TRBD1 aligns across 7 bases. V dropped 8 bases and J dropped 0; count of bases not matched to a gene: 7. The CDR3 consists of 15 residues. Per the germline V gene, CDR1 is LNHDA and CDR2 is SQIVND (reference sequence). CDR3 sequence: CASGKGGFSYNEQFF. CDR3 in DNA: TGTGCCAGTGGAAAAGGGGGCTTCTCCTACAATGAGCAGTTCTTC.

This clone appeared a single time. CDR3 loop: CASSLAGQRTGELFF. Written as DNA, the CDR3 is TGTGCCAGCAGCTTAGCGGGACAGCGTACCGGGGAGCTGTTTTTT. This rearrangement joins TRBV7-2 to TRBJ2-2; 7 positions agree with TRBD1. Germline CDR1 SGHTA, CDR2 FQGNSA. J gave up 5 bases and V 0 bases, and 3 bases lay outside the gene matches. The length of the CDR3 is 15 residues.

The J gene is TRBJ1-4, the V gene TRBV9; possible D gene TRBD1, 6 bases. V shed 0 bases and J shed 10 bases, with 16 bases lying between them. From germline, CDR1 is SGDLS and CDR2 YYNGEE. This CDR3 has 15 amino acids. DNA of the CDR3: TGTGCCAGCAGCGTAGGGCCCGAGGGGGAAAGAAAACTGTTTTTT. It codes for CASSVGPEGERKLFF. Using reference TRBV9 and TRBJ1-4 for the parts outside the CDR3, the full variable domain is DSGVTQTPKHLITATGQRVTLRCSPRSGDLSVYWYQQSLDQGLQFLIQYYNGEERAKGNILERFSAQQFPDLHSELNLSSLELGDSALYFCASSVGPEGERKLFFGSGTQLSVL.

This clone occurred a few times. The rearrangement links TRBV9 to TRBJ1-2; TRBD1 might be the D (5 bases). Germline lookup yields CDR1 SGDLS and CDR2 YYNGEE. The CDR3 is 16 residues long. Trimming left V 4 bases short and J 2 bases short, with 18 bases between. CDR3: CASSLRGEGTNYGYTF. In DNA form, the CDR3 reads TGTGCCAGCAGCTTACGGGGGGAGGGGACCAACTATGGCTACACCTTC.

CDR3 sequence (DNA): TGCAGCGTTGTAAAAGGGGTAAACTATGGCTACACCTTC. As protein: CSVVKGVNYGYTF. The rearrangement links TRBV29-1 to TRBJ1-2, with a tentative D call TRBD1 (5 bases). The CDR3 loop spans 13 amino acids. With 4 bases removed from V and 2 bases from J, the gap between germline ends came to 11 bases. CDR1 SQVTM and CDR2 ANQGSEA come from the germline V gene.

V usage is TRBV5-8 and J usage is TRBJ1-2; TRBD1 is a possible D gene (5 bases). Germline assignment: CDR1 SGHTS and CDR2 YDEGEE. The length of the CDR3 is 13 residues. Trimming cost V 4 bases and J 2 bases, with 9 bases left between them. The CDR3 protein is CASSQAGNYGYTF. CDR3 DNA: TGTGCCAGCAGCCAGGCAGGGAACTATGGCTACACCTTC.

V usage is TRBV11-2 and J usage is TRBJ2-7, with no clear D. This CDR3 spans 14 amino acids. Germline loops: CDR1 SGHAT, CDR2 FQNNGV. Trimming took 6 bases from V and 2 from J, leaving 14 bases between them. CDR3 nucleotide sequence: TGTGCCAGCAGTCCGCGGAATAAACCCTACGAGCAGTACTTC. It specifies CASSPRNKPYEQYF.

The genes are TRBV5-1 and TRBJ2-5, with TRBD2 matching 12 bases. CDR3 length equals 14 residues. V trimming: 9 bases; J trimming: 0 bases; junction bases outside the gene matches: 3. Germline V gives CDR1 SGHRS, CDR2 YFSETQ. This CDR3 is CATRTSGNQETQYF. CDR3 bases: TGCGCCACTAGGACTAGCGGGAACCAAGAGACCCAGTACTTC.

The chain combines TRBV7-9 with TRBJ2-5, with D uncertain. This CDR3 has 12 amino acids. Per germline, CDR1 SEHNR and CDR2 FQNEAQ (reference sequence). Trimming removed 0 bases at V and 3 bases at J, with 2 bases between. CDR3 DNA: TGTGCCAGCAGCTTAGCCGAAGAGACCCAGTACTTC. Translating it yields CASSLAEETQYF.

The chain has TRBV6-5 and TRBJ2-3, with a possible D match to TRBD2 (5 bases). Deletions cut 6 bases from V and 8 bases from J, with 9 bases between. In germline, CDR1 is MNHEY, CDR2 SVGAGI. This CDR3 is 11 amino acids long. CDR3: CASSLGGTQYF. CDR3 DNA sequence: TGTGCCAGCAGCCTAGGAGGTACGCAGTATTTT.

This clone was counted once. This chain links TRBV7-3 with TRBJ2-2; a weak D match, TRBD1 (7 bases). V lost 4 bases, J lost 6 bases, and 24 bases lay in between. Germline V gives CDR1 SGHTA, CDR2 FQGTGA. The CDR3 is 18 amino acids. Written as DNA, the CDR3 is TGTGCCAGCAGCTCTACTGCTAACGACATCAGGGGGGCCGGGGAGCTGTTTTTT. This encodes CASSSTANDIRGAGELFF.

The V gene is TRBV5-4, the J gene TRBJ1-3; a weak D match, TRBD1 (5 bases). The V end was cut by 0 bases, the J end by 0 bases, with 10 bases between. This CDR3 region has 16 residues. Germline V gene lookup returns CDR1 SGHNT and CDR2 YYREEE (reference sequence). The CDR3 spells CASSLGAGRSGNTIYF. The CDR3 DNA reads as TGTGCCAGCAGCTTGGGTGCGGGGCGCTCTGGAAACACCATATATTTT. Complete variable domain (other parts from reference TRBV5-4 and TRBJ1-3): ETGVTQSPTHLIKTRGQQVTLRCSSQSGHNTVSWYQQALGQGPQFIFQYYREEENGRGNFPPRFSGLQFPNYSSELNVNALELDDSALYLCASSLGAGRSGNTIYFGEGSWLTVV.

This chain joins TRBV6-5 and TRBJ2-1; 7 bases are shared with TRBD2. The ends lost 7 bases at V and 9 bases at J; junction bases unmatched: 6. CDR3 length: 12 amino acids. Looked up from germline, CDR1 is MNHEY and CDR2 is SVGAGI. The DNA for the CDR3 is TGTGCCAGCACCCAGGCTAGCGGTGAGCAGTTCTTC. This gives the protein CASTQASGEQFF.

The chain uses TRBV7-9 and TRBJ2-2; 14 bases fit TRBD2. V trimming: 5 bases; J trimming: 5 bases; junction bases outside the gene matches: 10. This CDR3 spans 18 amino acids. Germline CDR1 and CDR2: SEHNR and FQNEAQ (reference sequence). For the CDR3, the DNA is TGTGCCAGCAGCCAGACTCCCGGACTAGCGGGAGGAACCGGGGAGCTGTTTTTT. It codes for CASSQTPGLAGGTGELFF.

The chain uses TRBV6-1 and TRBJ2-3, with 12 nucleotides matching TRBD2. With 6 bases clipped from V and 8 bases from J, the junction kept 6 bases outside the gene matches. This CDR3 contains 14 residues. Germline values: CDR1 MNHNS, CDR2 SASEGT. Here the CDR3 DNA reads TGTGCCAGCAGCCCGACTAGCGGGAGTGGTACGCAGTATTTT. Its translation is CASSPTSGSGTQYF.

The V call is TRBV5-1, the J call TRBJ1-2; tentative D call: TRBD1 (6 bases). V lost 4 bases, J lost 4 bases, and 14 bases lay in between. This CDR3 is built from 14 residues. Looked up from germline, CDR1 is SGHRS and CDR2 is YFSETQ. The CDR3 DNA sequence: TGCGCCAGCAGCATGACACAGGGCCGCTATGGCTACACCTTC. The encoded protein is CASSMTQGRYGYTF.

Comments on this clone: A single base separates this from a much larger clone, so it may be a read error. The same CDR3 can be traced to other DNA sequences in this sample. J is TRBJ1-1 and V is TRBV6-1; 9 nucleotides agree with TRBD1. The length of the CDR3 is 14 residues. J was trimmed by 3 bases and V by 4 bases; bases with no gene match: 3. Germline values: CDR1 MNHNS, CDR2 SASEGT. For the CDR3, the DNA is TGTGCCAGCAGTGGCACAGGGGGCTACACTGAAGCTTTCTTT. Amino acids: CASSGTGGYTEAFF.